Each of the 22 T cell receptor beta chains below was sequenced from the same sample in a study of technical replicates of blood from a few donors. Sequenced by immunoSEQ multiplex PCR; TCRdb stores in-frame clones only, minus some. The sample yields about 72,000 clones, roughly 90% seen once. Sequenced input: T cells isolated from PBMCs. Source of these receptors: a human donor in good health.

The CDR3: CASSPHRDFNQPQHF. For the CDR3, the DNA is TGTGCCAGCAGTCCCCACAGGGATTTCAATCAGCCCCAGCATTTT. This sequence joins TRBV28 and TRBJ1-5; a weak D match, TRBD1 (6 bases). The germline V gene encodes CDR1 MDHEN and CDR2 SYDVKM. CDR3 length: 15 amino acids. The V end was cut by 5 bases, the J end by 3 bases, with 14 bases between. The whole variable domain, filled in from reference TRBV28 and TRBJ1-5, reads DVKVTQSSRYLVKRTGEKVFLECVQDMDHENMFWYRQDPGLGLRLIYFSYDVKMKEKGDIPEGYSVSREKKERFSLILESASTNQTSMYLCASSPHRDFNQPQHFGDGTRLSIL.

The V and J genes are TRBV6-1 and TRBJ2-2, with 12 bases matching TRBD2. This CDR3 has 15 amino acids. V shed 2 bases and J 6 bases; nucleotides not matched to a gene: 1. The V gene's germline CDR1 is MNHNS and CDR2 SASEGT. The CDR3 nucleotides read TGTGCCAGCAGTGAACTAGCGGGAGGGCCCGGGGAGCTGTTTTTT. It specifies CASSELAGGPGELFF.

The chain is built from TRBV28 and TRBJ2-5; D ambiguous. Trimming removed 3 bases from V and 1 base from J, with 6 bases in between. There are 13 residues in the CDR3. Germline values: CDR1 MDHEN, CDR2 SYDVKM. CDR3 bases: TGTGCCAGCAGTTTCAACGGCCAAGAGACCCAGTACTTC. Translation: CASSFNGQETQYF.

The rearrangement links TRBV11-1 to TRBJ2-1; 12 bases map to TRBD2. Unmatched junction bases numbered 11, after V lost 5 bases and J lost 12 bases. Germline V lookup: CDR1 SGHAT, CDR2 FQDESV (reference sequence). The CDR3 consists of 15 residues. Here the CDR3 DNA reads TGTGCCAGCAGCACAACTAGCGGGAGGATGCACGGGCAGTTCTTC. Amino acids: CASSTTSGRMHGQFF. Looking up the rest from reference TRBV11-1 and TRBJ2-1 gives the full variable domain: EAEVAQSPRYKITEKSQAVAFWCDPISGHATLYWYRQILGQGPELLVQFQDESVVDDSQLPKDRFSAERLKGVDSTLKIQPAELGDSAMYLCASSTTSGRMHGQFFGPGTRLTVL.

The chain recombines TRBV7-3 with TRBJ2-3, with D uncertain. Trimming pared 5 bases from V and 5 bases from J, leaving 8 bases between. Per germline, CDR1 SGHTA and CDR2 FQGTGA. This CDR3 is 12 amino acids long. The CDR3 sequence: CASSPPGDTQYF. The DNA of the CDR3 is TGTGCCAGCAGCCCTCCAGGAGATACGCAGTATTTT. Drawing the rest from reference TRBV7-3 and TRBJ2-3, the complete variable domain is GAGVSQTPSNKVTEKGKYVELRCDPISGHTALYWYRQSLGQGPEFLIYFQGTGAADDSGLPNDRFFAVRPEGSVSTLKIQRTERGDSAVYLCASSPPGDTQYFGPGTRLTVL.

This chain uses TRBV11-2 with TRBJ2-3; D unclear. CDR3 length: 18 amino acids. V lost 1 base to trimming and J lost 2 bases, with 19 bases between them. Germline V gene lookup returns CDR1 SGHAT and CDR2 FQNNGV. The CDR3 is CASSLGYAARVDTDTQYF. The CDR3 DNA sequence: TGTGCCAGCAGCTTAGGATATGCGGCCCGAGTAGACACAGATACGCAGTATTTT.

V usage is TRBV27 and J usage is TRBJ2-7; TRBD1 matches 9 bases. The germline V gene encodes CDR1 MNHEY and CDR2 SMNVEV (reference sequence). The CDR3 totals 14 residues. V shed 6 bases, J shed 1 base, and the junction held 4 bases outside the gene matches. CDR3 sequence: CASSSDRGSYEQYF. For the CDR3, the DNA is TGTGCCAGCAGCTCGGACAGGGGTTCCTACGAGCAGTACTTC.

CDR3 nucleotide sequence: TGTGCCAGCAGCCGGCCCGGGGACAGGGGGCAATACGAGCAGTACTTC. Protein product: CASSRPGDRGQYEQYF. The chain has TRBV21-1 and TRBJ2-7; the listed D gene, TRBD1, was not tested against the DNA. TRBV21-1 has pseudogene status. This CDR3 has 16 residues.

The rearrangement joins TRBV6-1 to TRBJ2-5; 7 bases are a match to TRBD1. The V gene's germline CDR1 is MNHNS and CDR2 SASEGT. The junction had 6 bases not matched to a gene; V was cut back by 1 base and J by 4 bases. The CDR3 is made up of 15 amino acids. The CDR3: CASSEGDRLTETQYF. CDR3 nucleotides: TGTGCCAGCAGTGAAGGGGACAGACTTACAGAGACCCAGTACTTC.

This sequence joins TRBV15 and TRBJ1-2, with 9 nucleotides matching TRBD1. The germline CDR1 and CDR2 sequences are LNHNV and YYDKDF (reference sequence). The CDR3 has 15 residues. The trim removed 3 bases at V and 4 bases at J, leaving 6 bases unmatched. The CDR3 loop reads CATSSDRGIGYGYTF. The CDR3 DNA reads TGTGCCACCAGCAGCGACAGGGGGATCGGCTATGGCTACACCTTC.

J is TRBJ1-1 and V is TRBV28, with D tentatively TRBD1 (5 bases). CDR3 length: 11 amino acids. V shed 7 bases and J shed 3 bases, with 6 bases lying between them. The V gene's germline CDR1 is MDHEN and CDR2 SYDVKM. CDR3 loop: CASIGDTEAFF. The CDR3 DNA is TGTGCCAGCATAGGGGACACTGAAGCTTTCTTT.

This rearrangement joins TRBV29-1 to TRBJ2-3; D might be TRBD2 (6 bases). Trimming stripped 0 bases from V and 3 bases from J, with 10 bases between. Germline V gene data show CDR1 as SQVTM and CDR2 as ANQGSEA. This CDR3 comprises 14 residues. The CDR3 is CSVEDGGGTDTQYF. Written as DNA, the CDR3 is TGCAGCGTTGAAGACGGGGGAGGTACAGATACGCAGTATTTT.

The chain is built from TRBV7-6 and TRBJ2-3, with D uncertain. The CDR3 has 15 residues. Germline V gene sequence: CDR1 SGHVS, CDR2 FNYEAQ. V was clipped by 5 bases and J by 2 bases, with 14 bases between them. CDR3 amino acids: CASSPNWLSTDTQYF. DNA for the CDR3: TGTGCCAGCAGCCCGAATTGGCTTTCCACAGATACGCAGTATTTT.

The V call is TRBV28, the J call TRBJ1-1; unclear D gene. The CDR3 runs to 11 residues. From germline, CDR1 is MDHEN and CDR2 SYDVKM. Trimming pared 4 bases from V and 11 bases from J, leaving 11 bases between. The CDR3 region has the DNA TGTGCCAGCAGTTGGAGGGCGCAGGCTTTCTTT. It yields the protein CASSWRAQAFF.

This clone was observed a few times. One end of the junction fails to match germline, which may point to a read error. This chain links TRBV7-7 with TRBJ1-1; unclear D gene. CDR1 SSHAT and CDR2 FNYEAQ come from the germline V gene (reference sequence). This CDR3 spans 13 amino acids. CDR3 loop: CASSFEVNTEAFF. The CDR3 nucleotides read TGTGCTAGCAGCTTCGAGGTGAACACTGAAGCTTTCTTT.

This clone appeared a few times. The genes are TRBV9 and TRBJ1-4; D ambiguous. CDR1 SGDLS and CDR2 YYNGEE come from the germline V gene. Trimming removed 0 bases from V and 8 bases from J, with 14 bases in between. The CDR3 spans 15 residues. Here the CDR3 DNA reads TGTGCCAGCAGCGTAGGACTTAGCGGGAACGAAAAACTGTTTTTT. Its translation is CASSVGLSGNEKLFF.

This chain connects TRBV4-1 to TRBJ2-3, with unresolved D. Germline loops: CDR1 MGHRA, CDR2 YSYEKL. The CDR3 runs to 12 residues. V lost 4 bases and J 6 bases, leaving 8 bases between the germline ends. In DNA form, the CDR3 reads TGCGCCAGCAGCCTGTCTTTTGATACGCAGTATTTT. Its translation is CASSLSFDTQYF.

The rearrangement uses TRBV10-3 and TRBJ2-3; TRBD2 aligns across 9 bases. Germline CDR1 reads ENHRY; CDR2 reads SYGVKD. The CDR3 is 14 amino acids. Trimming took 6 bases from V and 3 from J; bases not matched to a gene: 4. This chain's CDR3 is CAISLLAGTDTQYF. As DNA, the CDR3 is TGTGCCATCAGCCTTCTAGCGGGAACAGATACGCAGTATTTT.

The chain has TRBV2 and TRBJ2-7, with 10 nucleotides matching TRBD1. This CDR3 spans 15 amino acids. In germline, CDR1 is SNHLY, CDR2 FYNNEI. Trimming cost V 4 bases and J 5 bases; bases outside gene matches: 8. The CDR3: CASSGQGAPLHEQYF. In DNA form, the CDR3 reads TGTGCCAGCAGTGGACAGGGGGCGCCGCTTCACGAGCAGTACTTC.

This clone came up once. V is TRBV27 and J is TRBJ2-7; D ambiguous. The CDR3 sequence is 11 residues long. Between the trimmed V and J ends, which lost 4 bases and 4 bases, there was a span of 5 bases. The germline V gene has CDR1 MNHEY and CDR2 SMNVEV (reference sequence). The CDR3 region is CASSSGYEQYF. The CDR3 DNA follows: TGTGCCAGCAGTTCCGGGTACGAGCAGTACTTC.

This chain links TRBV6-1 with TRBJ2-7; 11 bases line up with TRBD2. J gave up 2 bases and V 1 base, and 1 base lay outside the gene matches. CDR1 and CDR2 (germline): MNHNS, SASEGT. There are 15 residues in the CDR3. As DNA, the CDR3 is TGTGCCAGCAGTGAAGGACTAGCGGGAACCTACGAGCAGTACTTC. This sequence encodes CASSEGLAGTYEQYF.

This CDR3 reads CAWSDEDIYGYTF. CDR3 sequence (DNA): TGTGCCTGGAGTGATGAGGACATCTATGGCTACACCTTC. The chain carries TRBV30 and TRBJ1-2; the D gene is possibly TRBD1 (5 bases). Germline-derived CDR1 and CDR2 are GTSNPN and SVGIG (reference sequence). Deletions cut 1 base from V and 4 bases from J, with 10 bases between. CDR3 length: 13 amino acids.